Each of the 24 T cell receptor beta chains below was sequenced from the same sample in a study of identical twins. TCRdb re-called the 5' RACE reads with MiXCR, one entry per CDR3 protein. Of 540,000 or so distinct CDR3 sequences listed, approximately 20% were seen once; the top ten hold approximately 0.48%. This same sample was also part of a study on yellow fever vaccine responses in identical twins.

The sequenced sample was CD4+ T cells sorted from blood. Receptor source: a woman under 30 in good health.

The chain employs TRBV4-1 and TRBJ2-3, with D unresolved. The V gene's germline CDR1 is MGHRA and CDR2 YSYEKL. The CDR3 covers 14 residues. The V gene lost 5 bases and the J gene lost 2 bases, with 11 bases spanning the gap. The CDR3 is CASSYTRDTDTQYF. In nucleotides, the CDR3 is TGCGCCAGCAGCTATACAAGAGACACAGATACGCAGTATTTT.

V is TRBV5-6 and J is TRBJ2-7; 9 positions match TRBD2. This CDR3 is 15 amino acids long. CDR1 and CDR2 (germline): SGHDT, YYEEEE. V trimming: 5 bases; J trimming: 3 bases; junction bases outside the gene matches: 9. CDR3 bases: TGTGCCAGCAGTGACCCGGGACTAGCATACTACGAGCAGTACTTC. This codes for CASSDPGLAYYEQYF.

The gene calls are TRBV19 and TRBJ2-7, with 9 nucleotides matching TRBD2. The CDR3 runs to 14 residues. Germline CDR1 LNHDA, CDR2 SQIVND (reference sequence). The junction had 8 bases not matched to a gene; V was cut back by 5 bases and J by 6 bases. The CDR3 DNA reads as TGTGCCAGTAGTGTCGGGACTAGCTCTAGCGAGCAGTACTTC. Amino acids: CASSVGTSSSEQYF.

This clonotype occurred a few times. One junction end disagrees with the germline gene, perhaps due to a read error. V usage is TRBV20-1 and J usage is TRBJ2-1; 15 bases fit TRBD2. The CDR3 has 17 amino acids. From germline, CDR1 is DFQATT and CDR2 SNEGSKA (reference sequence). DNA for the CDR3: TGCTGTGCTAGAGTGGGACTAGCGGGAGGTTCCTACAATGAGCAGTTCTTC. Its translation is CCARVGLAGGSYNEQFF.

This chain joins TRBV20-1 and TRBJ1-2; D not certain. Germline V gene lookup returns CDR1 DFQATT and CDR2 SNEGSKA (reference sequence). The CDR3 covers 13 residues. V was pared by 1 base and J by 4 bases, with 10 bases between. CDR3 nucleotides: TGCAGTGCTAGAGCCGGCACCCCCTATGGCTACACCTTC. The encoded protein is CSARAGTPYGYTF.

This clonotype was seen a few times. This chain links TRBV12-3 or TRBV12-4 with TRBJ2-1; 7 bases map to TRBD2. J was trimmed by 3 bases and V by 1 base; bases with no gene match: 3. This CDR3 region has 15 residues. The DNA for the CDR3 is TGTGCCAGCAGTTTAGAACTAGCGAACTACAATGAGCAGTTCTTC. As protein: CASSLELANYNEQFF.

V usage is TRBV24-1 and J usage is TRBJ2-2, with a tentative D call TRBD1 (6 bases). V lost 4 bases to trimming and J lost 4 bases, with 12 bases between them. Per the germline V gene, CDR1 is KGHDR and CDR2 is SFDVKD. This CDR3 contains 15 residues. The chain's CDR3 is CATSETGTTTGELFF. CDR3 DNA sequence: TGTGCCACCAGTGAAACCGGGACAACCACCGGGGAGCTGTTTTTT.

This clonotype turned up a few times. The chain is built from TRBV20-1 and TRBJ1-1; TRBD1 matches at 7 bases. CDR1 and CDR2 (germline): DFQATT, SNEGSKA (reference sequence). V dropped 4 bases and J dropped 5; count of bases not matched to a gene: 10. The CDR3 is 14 amino acids. Here the CDR3 reads CSATKTGDETEAFF. CDR3 sequence (DNA): TGCAGTGCTACCAAAACAGGGGACGAAACTGAAGCTTTCTTT.

The V call is TRBV7-8, the J call TRBJ2-1; 8 bases line up with TRBD2. CDR1 and CDR2 from the germline V gene are SGHVS and FQNEAQ. J was trimmed by 5 bases and V by 5 bases; bases with no gene match: 8. This CDR3 region has 15 residues. Here the CDR3 DNA reads TGTGCCAGCAGCCCGAGACTAGCGAACCACAATGAGCAGTTCTTC. Amino acids: CASSPRLANHNEQFF.

This chain connects TRBV29-1 to TRBJ1-1; D gene uncertain. The CDR3 sequence is 12 residues long. Germline CDR1 SQVTM, CDR2 ANQGSEA. Trimming left V 6 bases short and J 2 bases short, with 10 bases between. In DNA form, the CDR3 reads TGCAGCGTGTCGGCTGTCAACACTGAAGCTTTCTTT. Translation gives CSVSAVNTEAFF.

This rearrangement joins TRBV7-6 to TRBJ2-2, with D perhaps matching TRBD1 or TRBD2 (5 bases each). V lost 5 bases and J lost 1, with 14 bases in between. Germline CDR1 and CDR2: SGHVS and FNYEAQ. The CDR3 length is 16 residues. CDR3 loop: CASSSGTLRNTGELFF. The DNA of the CDR3 is TGTGCCAGCAGCAGTGGGACCCTTCGGAACACCGGGGAGCTGTTTTTT. Full variable domain (outside the CDR3, taken from reference TRBV7-6 and TRBJ2-2): GAGVSQSPRYKVTKRGQDVALRCDPISGHVSLYWYRQALGQGPEFLTYFNYEAQQDKSGLPNDRFSAERPEGSISTLTIQRTEQRDSAMYRCASSSGTLRNTGELFFGEGSRLTVL.

This chain joins TRBV20-1 and TRBJ2-5, with D perhaps given as TRBD1 or TRBD2 (5 bases each). This CDR3 is 15 amino acids long. The V end lost 7 bases, the J end lost 4 bases, and 22 bases lay between the germline ends. Germline V gene lookup returns CDR1 DFQATT and CDR2 SNEGSKA (reference sequence). CDR3 amino acids: CSGRGVQRIGETQYF. DNA of the CDR3: TGCAGTGGACGAGGGGTACAAAGGATAGGAGAGACCCAGTACTTC.

This clonotype was counted between two and nine times. The CDR3 sequence: CASSATAGSQETQYF. CDR3 sequence (DNA): TGTGCCAGCAGCGCAACGGCTGGCAGCCAAGAGACCCAGTACTTC. The chain combines TRBV6-4 with TRBJ2-5; no reliable D call. Germline V gives CDR1 MRHNA, CDR2 SNTAGT. The CDR3 totals 15 residues. V lost 6 bases, J lost 1 base, and 15 bases lay in between.

This clonotype was detected a few times. The chain recombines TRBV12-3 or TRBV12-4 with TRBJ2-5; D is perhaps TRBD2 (6 bases). The CDR3 contains 15 residues. V was pared by 3 bases and J by 4 bases, with 15 bases between. The CDR3 here is CASSFRDSSSETQYF. CDR3 in DNA: TGTGCCAGCAGTTTTCGGGACTCCTCTTCAGAGACCCAGTACTTC.

The chain employs TRBV12-3 or TRBV12-4 and TRBJ1-2, with D perhaps TRBD1 (5 bases). The CDR3 length is 15 residues. Between the trimmed V and J ends, which lost 5 bases and 8 bases, there was a span of 21 bases. The CDR3 protein is CASSESGLLGKGYTF. CDR3 nucleotides: TGTGCCAGCAGTGAATCAGGGCTTTTGGGGAAGGGCTACACCTTC.

This clonotype was detected a few times. This rearrangement joins TRBV18 to TRBJ2-2; 14 bases line up with TRBD2. With V trimmed by 0 bases and J by 4 bases, 1 base remained unmatched. CDR1 is KGHSH, CDR2 LQKENI, per germline. The CDR3 totals 17 residues. The CDR3 sequence: CASSPPGLAGGTGELFF. The CDR3, as DNA: TGTGCCAGCTCACCACCCGGACTAGCGGGAGGCACCGGGGAGCTGTTTTTT. The variable domain in full, with the rest retrieved from reference TRBV18 and TRBJ2-2, is NAGVMQNPRHLVRRRGQEARLRCSPMKGHSHVYWYRQLPEEGLKFMVYLQKENIIDESGMPKERFSAEFPKEGPSILRIQQVVRGDSAAYFCASSPPGLAGGTGELFFGEGSRLTVL.

The CDR3 DNA follows: TGTGCCAGCACCTGGGGTAGCGGGAGCGGCGGCGGTGAGCAGTTCTTC. Encoded protein: CASTWGSGSGGGEQFF. V and J are TRBV12-3 or TRBV12-4 and TRBJ2-1; TRBD2 matches at 9 bases. Germline trimming cut 7 bases from V and 9 bases from J; bases unmatched to any gene: 16. The CDR3 consists of 16 residues.

This clonotype has just a few counts. The chain employs TRBV7-9 and TRBJ2-1; D gene uncertain. Germline CDR1 SEHNR, CDR2 FQNEAQ (reference sequence). There are 17 residues in the CDR3. V lost 2 bases and J lost 5, with 19 bases in between. In DNA, the CDR3 is TGTGCCAGCAGCTTACGCTCGTCTAGTACGGCACACAATGAGCAGTTCTTC. It yields the protein CASSLRSSSTAHNEQFF.

This clonotype was counted many times. The chain links TRBV12-3 or TRBV12-4 to TRBJ2-3; maybe TRBD2 (5 bases). The germline V and J ends were trimmed by 7 bases and 8 bases, with 16 bases remaining between them. The CDR3 extends over 13 amino acids. CDR3 residues: CASTKGPGFTQYF. The CDR3 nucleotides are TGTGCCAGCACCAAGGGCCCGGGGTTTACGCAGTATTTT.

This clonotype was counted at least ten times. This chain joins TRBV27 and TRBJ1-2; 9 nucleotides agree with TRBD1. In germline, CDR1 is MNHEY, CDR2 SMNVEV (reference sequence). The junction had 5 bases not matched to a gene; V was cut back by 4 bases and J by 5 bases. This CDR3 is 14 amino acids long. CDR3 nucleotides: TGTGCCAGCAGTTCGGACAGGGGTGCTTATGGCTACACCTTC. Translated, it gives CASSSDRGAYGYTF.

This sequence joins TRBV3-1 and TRBJ2-2; TRBD2 matches 8 bases. The ends lost 3 bases at V and 1 base at J; junction bases unmatched: 19. The germline CDR1 and CDR2 sequences are LGHDT and YNNKEL (reference sequence). CDR3 length: 21 residues. CDR3 in amino acids: CASSQIPFSLSGGVNTGELFF. The DNA of the CDR3 is TGTGCCAGCAGCCAGATACCCTTCTCTTTGAGCGGGGGTGTGAACACCGGGGAGCTGTTTTTT.

The J gene is TRBJ2-5, the V gene TRBV4-2; D is undetermined. V lost 1 base, J lost 0 bases, and 9 bases lay in between. The CDR3 sequence is 15 residues long. From germline, CDR1 is LGHNA and CDR2 YNFKEQ. The CDR3 DNA reads TGTGCCAGCAGCCAAGGGTGGCAGAACCAAGAGACCCAGTACTTC. Protein product: CASSQGWQNQETQYF.

The V and J genes are TRBV12-3 or TRBV12-4 and TRBJ2-1; D perhaps matches TRBD1 (5 bases). The CDR3 runs 16 residues. V was shortened by 3 bases and J by 7 bases, with 19 bases between the two germline ends. The CDR3 DNA reads TGTGCCAGCAGTTTGGGCAGGGCGGTTTTTGCGAATGAGCAGTTCTTC. Encoded protein: CASSLGRAVFANEQFF.

The V gene is TRBV9, the J gene TRBJ2-2, with TRBD1 matching over 8 bases. The trim removed 2 bases at V and 4 bases at J, leaving 4 bases unmatched. Germline-derived CDR1 and CDR2 are SGDLS and YYNGEE. The CDR3 runs 15 residues. CDR3 nucleotides: TGTGCCAGCAGCGTCCGAGGACAGGGCACCGGGGAGCTGTTTTTT. Protein: CASSVRGQGTGELFF.